The subject of this entry is one T cell receptor (beta chain). Its antigen remains undetermined. No much larger clonotype is one base removed from it; base qualities were not supplied. Ficoll-Paque density gradient centrifugation was used to isolate PBMCs. This sample is part of a study of T-cell memory formation after mild COVID-19 (dated by TCRdb to the early 2020s). Background on the whole study: TCR sequence clusters from the two donors were largely donor specific. Two young, previously healthy adult volunteers made up the cohort, one male and one female. In a couple of donors, T-cell clones that expanded and contracted after mild COVID-19 were tracked by sequencing TCRalpha and TCRbeta repertoires over time. The research as a whole found: Contracting CD4+ clones were located mainly in the CM and EM memory subsets, whereas CD8+ clones were found to be enriched in EMRA. SARS-CoV-2 specificity was not confirmed for the second-wave clones peaking on day 37. Only a couple of mild cases were covered in the study, and larger cohorts including severe cases with pre-infection samples were considered necessary. Clones contracting from day 15 to 85 had balanced CD4/CD8 phenotypes, while a second wave expanding from day 15 to 37 was biased towards CD4+. Some responding clones were detected in pre-infection memory, suggesting pre-existing cross-reactive memory T cells joined the SARS-CoV-2 response.

These reads were obtained on an Illumina NovaSeq 6000. TCRalpha and TCRbeta cDNA libraries were built by 5'RACE with constant-segment primers, adding sample barcodes and unique molecular identifiers. Trizol reagent was used to extract RNA from every sample. The libraries were amplified in two PCR steps, and the second step added a second sample barcode and Illumina TruSeq adapters. Sequencing of libraries was performed on an Illumina NovaSeq with 2 x 150 bp paired-end reads. The paper's data handling went like this. The reads were demultiplexed and collapsed into UMI-guided consensus sequences using migec v1.2.7. Using mixcr v2.1.11, UMI consensuses were aligned to TRA and TRB V and J templates and then assembled into clonotypes. Clonotypes were classified as expanded or contracted when called significant by both edgeR and NoisET, with noise models trained on biological replicates. For edgeR calls, the cutoffs were a false discovery rate-adjusted p below 0.01 and a log2 fold-change threshold of 1. As an exploratory analysis of dynamics, max-normalized trajectories of the 1000 most abundant clonotypes were examined with PCA combined with hierarchical clustering. The CD4 or CD8 phenotype of responding clones was assigned using the separately sequenced CD4+ and CD8+ repertoires. The public reads were reanalyzed by TCRdb: fastp trimming at Q25, MiXCR alignment, in-frame beta chains only. Rows with one shared CDR3 protein collapse into an entry with the most common genes and DNA. What appears here as the V and J calls and clone size reflects TCRdb's work, not the paper's. The sample yields about 350,000 distinct CDR3 sequences; approximately 15% were counted once. The ten biggest clones cover 22% of the sample.

The CDR3 has 14 amino acids, counting the end cysteine and phenylalanine. Only the CDR3 DNA is retained, 42 bases long and in frame from the first base. The germline V gene encodes CDR1 DFQATT and CDR2 SNEGSKA (reference sequence). Sequenced sample: PBMCs or a T cell subset sorted from them (not recorded which). The origin of this receptor is a man aged 18 to 29 who had mild COVID-19 (a few samples of this study predate the infection). The sample titles of this study are shuffled in the database, so cell type and time point are left out; the donor was told from shared clones. The rearrangement joined TRBV20-1 to TRBJ2-1; 6 matching bases give a weak D call of TRBD2. The DNA sequence follows: TGCAGCGAGCTGGGGGGAAGCTCCTACAATGAGCAGTTCTTC. Its product reads: CSELGGSSYNEQFF.